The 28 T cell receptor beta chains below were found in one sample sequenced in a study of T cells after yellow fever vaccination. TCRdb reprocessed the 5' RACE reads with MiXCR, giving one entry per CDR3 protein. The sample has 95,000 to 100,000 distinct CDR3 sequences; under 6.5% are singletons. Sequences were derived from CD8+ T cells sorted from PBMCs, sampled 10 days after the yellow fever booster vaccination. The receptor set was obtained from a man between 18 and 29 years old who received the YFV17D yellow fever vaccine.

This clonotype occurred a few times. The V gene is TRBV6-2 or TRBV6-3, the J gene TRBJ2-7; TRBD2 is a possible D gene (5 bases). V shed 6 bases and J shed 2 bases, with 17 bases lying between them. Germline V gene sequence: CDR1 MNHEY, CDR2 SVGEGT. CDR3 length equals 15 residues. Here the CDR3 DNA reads TGTGCCAGCAGACCCTTTACGGACTCCCCCTACGAGCAGTACTTC. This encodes CASRPFTDSPYEQYF.

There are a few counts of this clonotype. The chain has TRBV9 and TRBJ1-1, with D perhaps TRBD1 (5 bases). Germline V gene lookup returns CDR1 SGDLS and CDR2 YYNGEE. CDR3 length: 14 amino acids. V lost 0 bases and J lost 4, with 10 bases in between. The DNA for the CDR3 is TGTGCCAGCAGCGTAGGTGGGGCTGGCACTGAAGCTTTCTTT. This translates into CASSVGGAGTEAFF.

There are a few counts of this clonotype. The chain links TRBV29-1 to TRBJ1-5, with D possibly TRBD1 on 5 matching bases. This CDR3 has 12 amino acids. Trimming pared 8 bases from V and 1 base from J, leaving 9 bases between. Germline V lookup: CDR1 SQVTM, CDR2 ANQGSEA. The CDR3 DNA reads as TGCAGCACATGGGACAGCAATCAGCCCCAGCATTTT. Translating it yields CSTWDSNQPQHF.

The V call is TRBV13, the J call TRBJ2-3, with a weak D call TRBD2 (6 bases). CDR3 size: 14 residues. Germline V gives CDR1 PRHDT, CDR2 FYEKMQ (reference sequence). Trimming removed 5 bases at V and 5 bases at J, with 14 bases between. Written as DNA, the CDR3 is TGTGCCAGCAGCCCCGGGACTTCGGTAGATACGCAGTATTTT. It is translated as CASSPGTSVDTQYF.

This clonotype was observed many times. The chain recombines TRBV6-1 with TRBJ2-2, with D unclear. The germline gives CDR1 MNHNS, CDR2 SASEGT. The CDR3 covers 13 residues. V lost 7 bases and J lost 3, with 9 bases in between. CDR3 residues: CASTRKHTGELFF. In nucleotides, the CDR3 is TGTGCCAGCACGAGAAAACACACCGGGGAGCTGTTTTTT.

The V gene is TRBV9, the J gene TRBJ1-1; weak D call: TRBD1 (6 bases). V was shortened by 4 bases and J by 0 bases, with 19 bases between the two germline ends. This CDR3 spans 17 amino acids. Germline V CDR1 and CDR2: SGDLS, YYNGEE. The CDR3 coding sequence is TGTGCCAGCAGCCAGATGCAGGGTCCAGGGGTGAACACTGAAGCTTTCTTT. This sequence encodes CASSQMQGPGVNTEAFF. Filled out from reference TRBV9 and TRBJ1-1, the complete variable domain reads DSGVTQTPKHLITATGQRVTLRCSPRSGDLSVYWYQQSLDQGLQFLIQYYNGEERAKGNILERFSAQQFPDLHSELNLSSLELGDSALYFCASSQMQGPGVNTEAFFGQGTRLTVV.

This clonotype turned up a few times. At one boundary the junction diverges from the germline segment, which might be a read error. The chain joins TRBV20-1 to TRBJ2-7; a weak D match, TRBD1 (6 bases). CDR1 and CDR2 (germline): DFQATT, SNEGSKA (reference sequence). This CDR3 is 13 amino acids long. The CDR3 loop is CSARAGEPYEQYF. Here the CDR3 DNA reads TGCAGCGCTAGGGCAGGGGAACCCTACGAGCAGTACTTC.

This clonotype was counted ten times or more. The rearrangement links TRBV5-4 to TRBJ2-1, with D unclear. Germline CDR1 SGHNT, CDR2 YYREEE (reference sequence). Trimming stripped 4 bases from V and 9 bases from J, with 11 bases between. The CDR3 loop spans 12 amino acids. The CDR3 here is CASSDENVEQFF. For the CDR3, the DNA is TGTGCCAGCAGCGACGAGAATGTTGAGCAGTTCTTC.

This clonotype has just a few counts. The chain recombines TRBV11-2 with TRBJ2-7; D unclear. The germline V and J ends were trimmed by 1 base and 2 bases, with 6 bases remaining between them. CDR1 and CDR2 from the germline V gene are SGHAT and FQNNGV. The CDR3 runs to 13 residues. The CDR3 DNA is TGTGCCAGCAGCTTAGGCAGGACCTACGAGCAGTACGTC. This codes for CASSLGRTYEQYV.

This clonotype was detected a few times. The CDR3 DNA reads TGTGCCAGTAGCTACCAACCGGGCCCCGGGACTGAAGCTTTCTTT. It specifies CASSYQPGPGTEAFF. The chain combines TRBV19 with TRBJ1-1; D unclear. Germline V CDR1 and CDR2: LNHDA, SQIVND (reference sequence). V was shortened by 6 bases and J by 5 bases, with 19 bases between the two germline ends. CDR3 length equals 15 residues.

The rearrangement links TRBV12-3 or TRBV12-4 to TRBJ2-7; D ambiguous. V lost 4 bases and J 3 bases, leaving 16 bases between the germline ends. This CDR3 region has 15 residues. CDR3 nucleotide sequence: TGTGCCAGCAGTTCCTCCTCGGACGATATCTACGAGCAGTACTTC. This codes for CASSSSSDDIYEQYF.

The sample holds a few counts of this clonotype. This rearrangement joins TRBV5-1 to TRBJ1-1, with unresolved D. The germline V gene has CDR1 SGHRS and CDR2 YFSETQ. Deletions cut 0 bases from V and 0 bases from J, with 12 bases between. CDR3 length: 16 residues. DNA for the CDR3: TGCGCCAGCAGCTTGGGGGCAGAGTCTATGAACACTGAAGCTTTCTTT. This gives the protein CASSLGAESMNTEAFF.

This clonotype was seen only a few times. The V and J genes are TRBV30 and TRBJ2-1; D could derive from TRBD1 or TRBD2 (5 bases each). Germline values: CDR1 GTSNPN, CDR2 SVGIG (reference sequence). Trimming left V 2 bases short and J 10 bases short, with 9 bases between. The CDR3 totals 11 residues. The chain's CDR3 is CAWSSGLEQFF. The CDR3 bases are TGTGCCTGGAGTTCGGGGCTGGAGCAGTTCTTC.

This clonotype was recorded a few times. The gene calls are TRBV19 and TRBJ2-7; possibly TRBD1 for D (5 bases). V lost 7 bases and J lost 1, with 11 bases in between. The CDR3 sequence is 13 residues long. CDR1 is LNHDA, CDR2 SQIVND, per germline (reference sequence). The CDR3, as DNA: TGTGCCAGTACCCAGGGCGGATCCTACGAGCAGTACTTC. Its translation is CASTQGGSYEQYF.

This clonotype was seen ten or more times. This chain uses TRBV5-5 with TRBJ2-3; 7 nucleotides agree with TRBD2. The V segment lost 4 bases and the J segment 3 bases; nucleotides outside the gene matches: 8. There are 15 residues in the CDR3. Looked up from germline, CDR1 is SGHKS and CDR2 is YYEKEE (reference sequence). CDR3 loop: CASSPPASGTDTQYF. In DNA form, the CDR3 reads TGTGCCAGCAGCCCCCCCGCTAGCGGAACAGATACGCAGTATTTT.

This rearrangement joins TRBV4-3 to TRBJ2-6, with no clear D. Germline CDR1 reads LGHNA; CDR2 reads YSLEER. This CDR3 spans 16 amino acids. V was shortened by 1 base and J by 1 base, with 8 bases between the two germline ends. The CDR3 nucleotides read TGCGCCAGCAGCCAAGTATCTATATCTGGGGCCAACGTCCTGACTTTC. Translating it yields CASSQVSISGANVLTF.

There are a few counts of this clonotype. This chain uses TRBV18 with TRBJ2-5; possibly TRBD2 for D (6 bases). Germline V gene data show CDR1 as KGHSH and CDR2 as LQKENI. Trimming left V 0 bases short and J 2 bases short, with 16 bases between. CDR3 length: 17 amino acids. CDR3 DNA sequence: TGTGCCAGCTCACCACCGGGACTGGGAATCCATCAAGAGACCCAGTACTTC. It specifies CASSPPGLGIHQETQYF.

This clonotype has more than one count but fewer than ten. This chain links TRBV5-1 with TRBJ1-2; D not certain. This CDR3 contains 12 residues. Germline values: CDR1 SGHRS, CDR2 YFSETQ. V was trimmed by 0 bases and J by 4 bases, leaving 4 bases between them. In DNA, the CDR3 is TGCGCCAGCAGCTTGGGTATCTATGGCTACACCTTC. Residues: CASSLGIYGYTF.

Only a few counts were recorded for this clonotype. CDR3 sequence: CATSQENTGELFF. The CDR3 DNA reads as TGTGCCACCAGTCAGGAGAACACCGGGGAGCTGTTTTTT. This sequence joins TRBV24-1 and TRBJ2-2; D is ambiguous. Germline V gene data show CDR1 as KGHDR and CDR2 as SFDVKD. Trimming took 6 bases from V and 1 from J, leaving 5 bases between them. The CDR3 is made up of 13 amino acids.

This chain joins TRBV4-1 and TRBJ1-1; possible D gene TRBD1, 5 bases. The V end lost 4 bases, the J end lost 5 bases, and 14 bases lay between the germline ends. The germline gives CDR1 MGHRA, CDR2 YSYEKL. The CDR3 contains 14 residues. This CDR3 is CASSLLLGQTEAFF. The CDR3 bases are TGCGCCAGCAGCCTACTCTTGGGGCAAACTGAAGCTTTCTTT.

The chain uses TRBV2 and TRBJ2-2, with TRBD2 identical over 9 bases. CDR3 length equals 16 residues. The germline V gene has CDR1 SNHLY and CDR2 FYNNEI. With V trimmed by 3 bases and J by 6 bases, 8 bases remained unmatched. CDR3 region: CASSDISGGWAGELFF. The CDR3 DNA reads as TGTGCCAGCAGTGATATCAGCGGGGGGTGGGCCGGGGAGCTGTTTTTT.

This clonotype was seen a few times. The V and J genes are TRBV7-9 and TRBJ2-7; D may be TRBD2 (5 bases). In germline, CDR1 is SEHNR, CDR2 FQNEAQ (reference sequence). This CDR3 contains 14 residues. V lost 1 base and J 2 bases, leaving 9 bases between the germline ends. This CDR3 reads CASSLDISAYEQYF. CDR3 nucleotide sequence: TGTGCCAGCAGCTTAGATATTAGCGCCTACGAGCAGTACTTC.

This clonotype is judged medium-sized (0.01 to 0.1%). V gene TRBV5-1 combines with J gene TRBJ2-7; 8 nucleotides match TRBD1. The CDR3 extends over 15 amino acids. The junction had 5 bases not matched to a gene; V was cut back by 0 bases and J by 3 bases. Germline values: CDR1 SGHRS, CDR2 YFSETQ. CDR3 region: CASSLGGQGHYEQYV. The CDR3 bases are TGCGCCAGCAGCTTGGGTGGACAGGGCCACTACGAGCAGTACGTC.

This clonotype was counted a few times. CDR3 region: CASSEWTKNQPQHF. As DNA, the CDR3 is TGTGCCAGCAGTGAGTGGACAAAAAATCAGCCCCAGCATTTT. The chain links TRBV6-2 or TRBV6-3 to TRBJ1-5; D might be TRBD1 (5 bases). The CDR3 has 14 residues. The V end was cut by 5 bases, the J end by 4 bases, with 12 bases between. Germline V gene lookup returns CDR1 MNHEY and CDR2 SVGEGT.

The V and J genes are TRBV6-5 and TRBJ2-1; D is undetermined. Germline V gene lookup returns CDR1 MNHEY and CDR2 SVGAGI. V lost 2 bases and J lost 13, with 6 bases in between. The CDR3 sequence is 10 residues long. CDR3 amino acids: CASSYPPQFF. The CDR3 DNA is TGTGCCAGCAGTTACCCGCCCCAGTTCTTC.

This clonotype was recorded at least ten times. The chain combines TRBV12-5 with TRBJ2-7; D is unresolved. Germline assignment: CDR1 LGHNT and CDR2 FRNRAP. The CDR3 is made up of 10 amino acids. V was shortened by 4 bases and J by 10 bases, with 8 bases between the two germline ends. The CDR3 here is CASGYSAQYF. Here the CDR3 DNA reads TGTGCTAGTGGTTATTCAGCCCAGTACTTC.

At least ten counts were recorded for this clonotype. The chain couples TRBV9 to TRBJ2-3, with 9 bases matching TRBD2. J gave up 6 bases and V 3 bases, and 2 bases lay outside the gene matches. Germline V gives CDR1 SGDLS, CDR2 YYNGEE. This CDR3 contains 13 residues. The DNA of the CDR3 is TGTGCCAGCAGCGAGCGGGGGGAGGATACGCAGTATTTT. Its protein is CASSERGEDTQYF.

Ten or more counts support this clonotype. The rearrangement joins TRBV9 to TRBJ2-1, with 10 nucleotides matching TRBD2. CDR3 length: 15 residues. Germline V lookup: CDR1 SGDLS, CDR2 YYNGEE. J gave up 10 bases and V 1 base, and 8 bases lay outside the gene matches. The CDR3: CASSVKLAGEGEQFF. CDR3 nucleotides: TGTGCCAGCAGCGTAAAGCTAGCGGGGGAGGGGGAGCAGTTCTTC.